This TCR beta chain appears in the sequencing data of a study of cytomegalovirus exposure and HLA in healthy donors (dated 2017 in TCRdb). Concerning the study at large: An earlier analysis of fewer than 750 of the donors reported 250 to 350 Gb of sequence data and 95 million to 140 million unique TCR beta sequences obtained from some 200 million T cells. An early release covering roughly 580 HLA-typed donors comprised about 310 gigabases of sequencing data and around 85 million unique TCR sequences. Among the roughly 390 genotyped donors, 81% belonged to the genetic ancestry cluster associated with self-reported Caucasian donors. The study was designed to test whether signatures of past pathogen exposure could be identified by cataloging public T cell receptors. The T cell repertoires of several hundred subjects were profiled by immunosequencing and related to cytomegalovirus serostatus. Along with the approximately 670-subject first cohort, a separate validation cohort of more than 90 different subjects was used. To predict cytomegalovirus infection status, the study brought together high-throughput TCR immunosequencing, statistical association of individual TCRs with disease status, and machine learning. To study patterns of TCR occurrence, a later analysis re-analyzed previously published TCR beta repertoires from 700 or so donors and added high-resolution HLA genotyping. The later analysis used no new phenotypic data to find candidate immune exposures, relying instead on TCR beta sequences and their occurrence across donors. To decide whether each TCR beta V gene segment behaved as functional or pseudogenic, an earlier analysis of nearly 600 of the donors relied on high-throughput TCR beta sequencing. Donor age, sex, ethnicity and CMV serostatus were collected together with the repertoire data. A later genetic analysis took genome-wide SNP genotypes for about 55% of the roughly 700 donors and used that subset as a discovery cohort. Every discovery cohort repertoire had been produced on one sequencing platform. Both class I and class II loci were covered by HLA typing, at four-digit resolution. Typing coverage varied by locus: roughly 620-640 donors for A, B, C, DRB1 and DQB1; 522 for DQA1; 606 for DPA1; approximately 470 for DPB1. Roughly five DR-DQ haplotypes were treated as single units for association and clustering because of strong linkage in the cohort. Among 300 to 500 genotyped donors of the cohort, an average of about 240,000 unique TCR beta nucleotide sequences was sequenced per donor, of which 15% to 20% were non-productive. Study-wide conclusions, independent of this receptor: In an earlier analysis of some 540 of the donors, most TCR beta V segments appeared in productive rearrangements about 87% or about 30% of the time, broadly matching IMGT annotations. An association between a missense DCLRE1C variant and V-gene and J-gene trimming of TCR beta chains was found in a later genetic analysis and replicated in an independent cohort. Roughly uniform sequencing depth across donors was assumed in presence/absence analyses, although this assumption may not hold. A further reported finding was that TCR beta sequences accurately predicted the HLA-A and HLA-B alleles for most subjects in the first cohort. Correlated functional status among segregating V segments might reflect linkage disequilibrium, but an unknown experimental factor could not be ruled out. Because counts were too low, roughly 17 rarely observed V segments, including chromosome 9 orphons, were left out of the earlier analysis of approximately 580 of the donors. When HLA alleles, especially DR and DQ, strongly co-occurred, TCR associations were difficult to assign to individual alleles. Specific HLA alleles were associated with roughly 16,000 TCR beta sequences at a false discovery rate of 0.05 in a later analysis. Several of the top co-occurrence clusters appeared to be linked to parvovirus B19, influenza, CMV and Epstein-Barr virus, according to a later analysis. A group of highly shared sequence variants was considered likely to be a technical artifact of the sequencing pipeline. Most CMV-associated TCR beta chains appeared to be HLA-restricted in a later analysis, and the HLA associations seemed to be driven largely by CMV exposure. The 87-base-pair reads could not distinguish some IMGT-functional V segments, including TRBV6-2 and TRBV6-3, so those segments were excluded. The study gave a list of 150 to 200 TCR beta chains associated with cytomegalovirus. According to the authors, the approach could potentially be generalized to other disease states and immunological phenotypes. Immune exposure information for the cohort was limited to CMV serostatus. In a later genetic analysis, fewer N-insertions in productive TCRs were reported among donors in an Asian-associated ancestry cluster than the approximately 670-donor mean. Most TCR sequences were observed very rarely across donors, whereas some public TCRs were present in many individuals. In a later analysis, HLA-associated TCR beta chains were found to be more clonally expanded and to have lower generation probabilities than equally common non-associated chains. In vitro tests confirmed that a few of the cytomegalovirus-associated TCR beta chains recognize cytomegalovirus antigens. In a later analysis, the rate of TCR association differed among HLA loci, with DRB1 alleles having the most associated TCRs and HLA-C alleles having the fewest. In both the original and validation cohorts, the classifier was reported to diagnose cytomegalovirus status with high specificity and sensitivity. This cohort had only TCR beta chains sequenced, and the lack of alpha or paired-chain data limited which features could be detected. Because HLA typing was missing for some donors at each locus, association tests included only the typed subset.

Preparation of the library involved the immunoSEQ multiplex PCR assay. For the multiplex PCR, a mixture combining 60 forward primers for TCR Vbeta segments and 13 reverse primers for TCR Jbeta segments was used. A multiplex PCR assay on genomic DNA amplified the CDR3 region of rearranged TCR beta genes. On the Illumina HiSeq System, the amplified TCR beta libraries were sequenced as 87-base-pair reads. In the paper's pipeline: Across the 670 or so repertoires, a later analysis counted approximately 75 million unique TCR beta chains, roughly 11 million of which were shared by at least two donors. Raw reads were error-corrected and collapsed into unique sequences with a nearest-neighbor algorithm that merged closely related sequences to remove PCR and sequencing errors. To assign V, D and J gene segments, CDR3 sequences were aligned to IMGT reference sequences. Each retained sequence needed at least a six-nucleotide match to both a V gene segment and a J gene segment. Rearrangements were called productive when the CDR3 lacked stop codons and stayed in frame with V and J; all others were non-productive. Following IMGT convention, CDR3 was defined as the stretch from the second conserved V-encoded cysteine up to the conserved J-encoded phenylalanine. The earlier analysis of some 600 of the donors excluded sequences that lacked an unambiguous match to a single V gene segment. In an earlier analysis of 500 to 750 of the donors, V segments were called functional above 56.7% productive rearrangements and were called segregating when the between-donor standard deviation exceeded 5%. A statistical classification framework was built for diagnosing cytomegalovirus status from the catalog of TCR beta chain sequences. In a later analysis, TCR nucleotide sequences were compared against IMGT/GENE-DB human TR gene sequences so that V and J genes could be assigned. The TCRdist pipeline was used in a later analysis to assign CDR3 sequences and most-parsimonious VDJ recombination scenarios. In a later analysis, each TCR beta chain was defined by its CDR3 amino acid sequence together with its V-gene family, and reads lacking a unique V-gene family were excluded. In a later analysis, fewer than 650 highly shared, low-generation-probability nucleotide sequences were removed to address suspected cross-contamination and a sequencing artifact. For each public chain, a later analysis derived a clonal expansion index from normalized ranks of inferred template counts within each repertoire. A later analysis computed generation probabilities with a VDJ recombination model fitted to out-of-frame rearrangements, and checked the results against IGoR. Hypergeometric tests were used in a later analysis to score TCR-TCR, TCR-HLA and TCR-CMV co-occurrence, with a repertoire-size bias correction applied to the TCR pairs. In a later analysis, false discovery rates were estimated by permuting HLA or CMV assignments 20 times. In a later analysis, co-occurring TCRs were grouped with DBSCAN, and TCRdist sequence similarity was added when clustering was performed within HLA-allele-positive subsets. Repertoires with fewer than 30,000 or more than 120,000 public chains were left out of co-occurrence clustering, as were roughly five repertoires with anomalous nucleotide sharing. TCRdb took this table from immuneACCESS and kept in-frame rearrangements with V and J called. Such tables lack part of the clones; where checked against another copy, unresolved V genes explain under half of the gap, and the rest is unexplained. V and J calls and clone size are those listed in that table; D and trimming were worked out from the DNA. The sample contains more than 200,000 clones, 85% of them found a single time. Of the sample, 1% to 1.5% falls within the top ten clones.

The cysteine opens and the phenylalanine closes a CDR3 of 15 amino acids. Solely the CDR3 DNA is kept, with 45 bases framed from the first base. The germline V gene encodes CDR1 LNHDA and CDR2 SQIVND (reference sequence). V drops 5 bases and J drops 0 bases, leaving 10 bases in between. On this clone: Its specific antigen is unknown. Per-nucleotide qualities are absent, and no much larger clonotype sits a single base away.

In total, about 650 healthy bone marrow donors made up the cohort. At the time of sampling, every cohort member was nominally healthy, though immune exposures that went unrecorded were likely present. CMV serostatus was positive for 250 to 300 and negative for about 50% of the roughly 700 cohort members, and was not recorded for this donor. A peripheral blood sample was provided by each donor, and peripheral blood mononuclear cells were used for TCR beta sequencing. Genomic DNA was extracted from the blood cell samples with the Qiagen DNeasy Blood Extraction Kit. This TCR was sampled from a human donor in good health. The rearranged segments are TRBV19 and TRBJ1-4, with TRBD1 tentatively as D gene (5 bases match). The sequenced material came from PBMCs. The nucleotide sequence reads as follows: TGTGCCAGTAGTGCCGGACACTCAACTAATGAAAAACTGTTTTTT. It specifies CASSAGHSTNEKLFF.